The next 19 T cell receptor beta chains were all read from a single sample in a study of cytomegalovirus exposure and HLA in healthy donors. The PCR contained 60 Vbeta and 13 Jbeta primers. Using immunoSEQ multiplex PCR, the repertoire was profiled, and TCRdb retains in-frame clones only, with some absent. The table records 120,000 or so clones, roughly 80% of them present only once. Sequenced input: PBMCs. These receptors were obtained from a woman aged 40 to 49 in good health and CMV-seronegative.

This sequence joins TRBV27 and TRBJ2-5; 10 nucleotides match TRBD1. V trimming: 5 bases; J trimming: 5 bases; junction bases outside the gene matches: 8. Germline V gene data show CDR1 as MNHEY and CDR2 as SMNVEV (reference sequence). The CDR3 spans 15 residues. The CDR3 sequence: CASSNRDRGRETQYF. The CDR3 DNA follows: TGTGCCAGCAGTAACCGGGACAGGGGTCGGGAGACCCAGTACTTC.

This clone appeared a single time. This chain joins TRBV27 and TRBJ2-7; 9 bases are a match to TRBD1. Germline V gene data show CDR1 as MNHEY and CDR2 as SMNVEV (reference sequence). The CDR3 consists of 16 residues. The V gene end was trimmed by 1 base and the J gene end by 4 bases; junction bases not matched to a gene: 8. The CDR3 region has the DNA TGTGCCAGCAGTTTATTGTGGGGACAGGGAGGTTACGAGCAGTACTTC. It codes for CASSLLWGQGGYEQYF.

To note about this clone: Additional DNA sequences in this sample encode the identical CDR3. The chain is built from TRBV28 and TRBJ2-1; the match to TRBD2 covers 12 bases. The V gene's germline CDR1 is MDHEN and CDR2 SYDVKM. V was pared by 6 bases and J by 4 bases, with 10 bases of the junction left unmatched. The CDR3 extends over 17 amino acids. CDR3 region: CASSFPFTSGRYNEQFF. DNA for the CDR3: TGTGCCAGCAGCTTCCCATTTACTAGCGGGAGGTACAATGAGCAGTTCTTC.

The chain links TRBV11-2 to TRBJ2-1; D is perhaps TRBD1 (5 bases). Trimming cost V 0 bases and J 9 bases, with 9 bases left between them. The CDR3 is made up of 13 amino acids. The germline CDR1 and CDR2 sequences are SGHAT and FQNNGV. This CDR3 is CASSLEPGSEQFF. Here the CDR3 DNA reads TGTGCCAGCAGCTTAGAACCAGGGTCTGAGCAGTTCTTC.

Written as DNA, the CDR3 is TGCGCCAGCAGCTTGAATAAGGGAACAGGGAGTTACGAGCAGTACTTC. Translated: CASSLNKGTGSYEQYF. V and J are TRBV5-1 and TRBJ2-7; D possibly corresponds to TRBD1 (6 bases). Trimming took off 1 base at V and 4 bases at J, with 18 bases between the two ends. The CDR3 loop spans 16 amino acids. From germline, CDR1 is SGHRS and CDR2 YFSETQ.

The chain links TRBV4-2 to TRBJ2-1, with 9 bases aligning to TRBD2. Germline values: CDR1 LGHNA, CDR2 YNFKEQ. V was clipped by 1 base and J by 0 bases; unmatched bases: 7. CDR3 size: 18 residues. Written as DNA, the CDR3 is TGTGCCAGCAGCCAAGCGGCGGGAGGGTTTAGCTCCTACAATGAGCAGTTCTTC. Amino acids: CASSQAAGGFSSYNEQFF.

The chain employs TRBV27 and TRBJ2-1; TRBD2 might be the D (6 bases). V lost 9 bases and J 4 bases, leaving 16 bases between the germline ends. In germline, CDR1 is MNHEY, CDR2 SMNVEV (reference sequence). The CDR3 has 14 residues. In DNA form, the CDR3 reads TGTGCCAGTGGAGGCGGGGAGCAGTACAATGAGCAGTTCTTC. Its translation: CASGGGEQYNEQFF.

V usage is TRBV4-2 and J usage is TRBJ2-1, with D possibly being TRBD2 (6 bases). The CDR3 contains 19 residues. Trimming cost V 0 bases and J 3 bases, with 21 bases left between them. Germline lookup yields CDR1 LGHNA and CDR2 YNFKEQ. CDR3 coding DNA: TGTGCCAGCAGCCAAGATCCCCGGCGGGGAGCGGCCCTCTACAATGAGCAGTTCTTC. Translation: CASSQDPRRGAALYNEQFF.

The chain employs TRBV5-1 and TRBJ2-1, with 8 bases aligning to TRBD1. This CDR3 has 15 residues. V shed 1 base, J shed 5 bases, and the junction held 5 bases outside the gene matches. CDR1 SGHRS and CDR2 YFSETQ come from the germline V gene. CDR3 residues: CASSLMQGANNEQFF. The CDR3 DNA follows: TGCGCCAGCAGCTTGATGCAGGGGGCGAACAATGAGCAGTTCTTC.

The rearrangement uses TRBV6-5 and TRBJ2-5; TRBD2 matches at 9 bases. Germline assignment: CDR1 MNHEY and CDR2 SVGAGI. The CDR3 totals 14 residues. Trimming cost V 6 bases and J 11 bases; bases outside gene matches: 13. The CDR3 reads CASRTSSGSEEQYF. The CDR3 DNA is TGTGCCAGCAGAACCAGTAGCGGGAGTGAAGAGCAGTACTTC.

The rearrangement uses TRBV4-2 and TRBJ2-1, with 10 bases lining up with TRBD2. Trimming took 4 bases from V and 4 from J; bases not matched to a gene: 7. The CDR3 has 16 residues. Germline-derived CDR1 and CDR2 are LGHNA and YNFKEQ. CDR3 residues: CASSRRTSGVYNEQFF. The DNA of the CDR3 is TGTGCCAGCAGCCGGCGGACTAGCGGAGTGTACAATGAGCAGTTCTTC.

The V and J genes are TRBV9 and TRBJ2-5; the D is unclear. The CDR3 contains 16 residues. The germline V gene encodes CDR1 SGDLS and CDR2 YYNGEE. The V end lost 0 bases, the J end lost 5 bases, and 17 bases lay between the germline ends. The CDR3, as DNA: TGTGCCAGCAGCGTAGGTCCAGGTGGTGGTGGGGAGACCCAGTACTTC. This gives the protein CASSVGPGGGGETQYF. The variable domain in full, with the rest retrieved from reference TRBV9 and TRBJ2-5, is DSGVTQTPKHLITATGQRVTLRCSPRSGDLSVYWYQQSLDQGLQFLIQYYNGEERAKGNILERFSAQQFPDLHSELNLSSLELGDSALYFCASSVGPGGGGETQYFGPGTRLLVL.

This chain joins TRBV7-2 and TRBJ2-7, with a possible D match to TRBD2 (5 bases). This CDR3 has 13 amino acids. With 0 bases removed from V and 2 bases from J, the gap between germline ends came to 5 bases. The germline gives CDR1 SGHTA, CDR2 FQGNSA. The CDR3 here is CASSLAGAYEQYF. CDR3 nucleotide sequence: TGTGCCAGCAGCTTAGCCGGGGCCTACGAGCAGTACTTC. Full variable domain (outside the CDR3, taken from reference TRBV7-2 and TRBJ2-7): GAGVSQSPSNKVTEKGKDVELRCDPISGHTALYWYRQSLGQGLEFLIYFQGNSAPDKSGLPSDRFSAERTGGSVSTLTIQRTQQEDSAVYLCASSLAGAYEQYFGPGTRLTVT.

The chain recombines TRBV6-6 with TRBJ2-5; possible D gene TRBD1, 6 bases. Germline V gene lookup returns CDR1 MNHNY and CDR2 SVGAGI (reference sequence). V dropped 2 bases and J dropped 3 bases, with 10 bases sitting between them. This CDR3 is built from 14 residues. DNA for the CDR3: TGTGCCAGCAGTTACGTGCAGGGGAAAGAGACCCAGTACTTC. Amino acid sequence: CASSYVQGKETQYF.

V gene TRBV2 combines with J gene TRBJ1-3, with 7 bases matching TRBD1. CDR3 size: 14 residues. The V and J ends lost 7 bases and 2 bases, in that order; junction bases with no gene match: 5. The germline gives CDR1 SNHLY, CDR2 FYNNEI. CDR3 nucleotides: TGTGCCAGCACTTCGACAGGGACTGGAAACACCATATATTTT. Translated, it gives CASTSTGTGNTIYF.

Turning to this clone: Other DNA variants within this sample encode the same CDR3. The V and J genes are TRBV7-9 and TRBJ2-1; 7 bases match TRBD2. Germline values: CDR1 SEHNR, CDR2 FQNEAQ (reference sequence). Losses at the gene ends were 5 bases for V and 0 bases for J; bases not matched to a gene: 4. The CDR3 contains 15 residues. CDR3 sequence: CASSPSGSSYNEQFF. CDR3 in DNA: TGTGCCAGCAGCCCTAGCGGAAGCTCCTACAATGAGCAGTTCTTC.

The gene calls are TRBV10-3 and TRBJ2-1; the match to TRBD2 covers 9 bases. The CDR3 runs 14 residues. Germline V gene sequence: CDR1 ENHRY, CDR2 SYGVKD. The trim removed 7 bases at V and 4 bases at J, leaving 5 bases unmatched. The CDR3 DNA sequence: TGTGCCATCACTAGCGGGACGGGATACAATGAGCAGTTCTTC. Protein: CAITSGTGYNEQFF.

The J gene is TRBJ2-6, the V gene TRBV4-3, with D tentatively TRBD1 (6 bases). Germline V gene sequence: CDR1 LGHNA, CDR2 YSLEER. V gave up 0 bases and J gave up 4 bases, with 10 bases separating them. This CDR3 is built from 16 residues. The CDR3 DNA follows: TGCGCCAGCAGCCAAGATCAGGGGTCCGGGGCCAACGTCCTGACTTTC. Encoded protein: CASSQDQGSGANVLTF.

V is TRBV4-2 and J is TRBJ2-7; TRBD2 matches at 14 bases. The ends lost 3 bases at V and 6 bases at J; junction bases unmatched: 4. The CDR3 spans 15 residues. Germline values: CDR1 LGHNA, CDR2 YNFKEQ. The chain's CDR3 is CASSHNGLAGGEQYF. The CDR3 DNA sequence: TGTGCCAGCAGCCATAACGGACTAGCGGGGGGCGAGCAGTACTTC.